The T cell receptor (beta chain) under discussion was sequenced for a study of blood T cell repertoires in COVID-19. About the study: Sites in the United States, Italy and Spain provided acute and convalescent COVID-19 samples. The analysed material was cDNA or gDNA that came from T cells, B-cell-depleted T cells, or PBMCs.

Original handling: From reference gene primer amplification, estimates of nucleated cell counts were derived. Assay used: immunoSEQ multiplex PCR; TCRdb lists only in-frame clones, some missing. The V and J calls and clone size come from that table; D and trimming were worked out from the DNA. The top ten hold roughly 5.9% of the sample, which has some 87,000 clones, 85% to 95% seen once. Germline V CDR1 and CDR2: SGDLS, YYNGEE. The length of the CDR3 is 15 residues. The trim removed 4 bases at V and 0 bases at J, leaving 7 bases unmatched. Material: peripheral blood. This clonotype was obtained from a woman in her sixties with active COVID-19. The chain has TRBV9 and TRBJ2-7; TRBD2 agrees at 7 bases. CDR3 in amino acids: CASSRRESTSYEQYF. The CDR3, as DNA: TGTGCCAGCAGCCGGCGGGAGTCCACCTCCTACGAGCAGTACTTC.